This T cell receptor beta chain was captured in a study of OX40 agonist ivuxolimab in advanced cancers. Overall study findings and caveats: It was not determined which antigens were specifically recognized by the peripheral T cells that had undergone clonal expansion. The study observed clonal expansion of CD4+ and CD8+ blood T cells by week 6 at 0.1 to 3.0 mg/kg.

Clones were sequenced by immunoSEQ multiplex PCR, and TCRdb holds only the in-frame ones, with some missing. The sample yields 45,000 to 50,000 clones, roughly 78% seen once. Concerning this clone itself: Its antigen is not identified.

Patients had blood sampled at baseline and again on cycle 4 day 1 and cycle 7 day 1. CDR3 length: 14 amino acids. Germline lookup yields CDR1 SGHRS and CDR2 YFSETQ. The V gene lost 1 base and the J gene lost 2 bases, with 9 bases spanning the gap. The TCR comes from an adult with an advanced solid tumor such as melanoma, head and neck, liver or kidney cancer. This chain joins TRBV5-1 and TRBJ1-1, with no clear D. The sample in question was CD4+ or CD8+ T cells sorted from blood, obtained in a trial of the OX40 agonist ivuxolimab. The CDR3 protein is CASSLWFTNTEAFF. The CDR3, as DNA: TGCGCCAGCAGCTTGTGGTTCACAAACACTGAAGCTTTCTTT.